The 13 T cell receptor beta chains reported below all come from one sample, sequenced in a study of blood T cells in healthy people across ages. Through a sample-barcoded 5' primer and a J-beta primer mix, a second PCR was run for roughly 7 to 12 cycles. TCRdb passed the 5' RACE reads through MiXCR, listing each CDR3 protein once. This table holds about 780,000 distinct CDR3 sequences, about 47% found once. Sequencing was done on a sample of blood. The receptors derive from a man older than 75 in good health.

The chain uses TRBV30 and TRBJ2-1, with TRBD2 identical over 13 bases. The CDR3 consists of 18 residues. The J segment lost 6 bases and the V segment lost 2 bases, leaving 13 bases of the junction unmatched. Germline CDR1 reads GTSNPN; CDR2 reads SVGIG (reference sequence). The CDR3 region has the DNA TGTGCCTGGAGTAAACTAGCGGGAGGGCCTTCGATAGGCAATGAGCAGTTCTTC. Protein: CAWSKLAGGPSIGNEQFF.

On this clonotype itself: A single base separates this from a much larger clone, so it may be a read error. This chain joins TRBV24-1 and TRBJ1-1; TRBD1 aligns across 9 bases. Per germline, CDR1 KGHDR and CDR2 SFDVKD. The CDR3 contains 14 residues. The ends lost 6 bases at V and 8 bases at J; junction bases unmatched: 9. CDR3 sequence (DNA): TGTGCCACCAGTAATTCGGACAGGGGATTGGAAGCTTTCTTT. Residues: CATSNSDRGLEAFF.

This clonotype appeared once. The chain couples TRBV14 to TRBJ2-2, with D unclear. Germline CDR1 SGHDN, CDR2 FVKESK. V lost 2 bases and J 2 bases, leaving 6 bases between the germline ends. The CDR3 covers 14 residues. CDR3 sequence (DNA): TGTGCCAGCAGCCAAAGTCTAAACACCGGGGAGCTGTTTTTT. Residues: CASSQSLNTGELFF.

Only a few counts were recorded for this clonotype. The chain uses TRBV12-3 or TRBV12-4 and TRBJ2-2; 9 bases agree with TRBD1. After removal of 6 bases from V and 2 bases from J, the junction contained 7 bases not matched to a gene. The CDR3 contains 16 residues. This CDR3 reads CASSLGQGRNTGELFF. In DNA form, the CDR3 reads TGTGCCAGCAGCCTTGGACAGGGGCGAAACACCGGGGAGCTGTTTTTT.

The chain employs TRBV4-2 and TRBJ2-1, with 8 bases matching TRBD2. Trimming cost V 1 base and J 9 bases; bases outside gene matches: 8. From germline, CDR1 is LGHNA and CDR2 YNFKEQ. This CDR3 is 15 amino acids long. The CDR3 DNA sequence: TGTGCCAGCAGCCAAGGAGCGGGAGACAACGGTGAGCAGTTCTTC. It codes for CASSQGAGDNGEQFF.

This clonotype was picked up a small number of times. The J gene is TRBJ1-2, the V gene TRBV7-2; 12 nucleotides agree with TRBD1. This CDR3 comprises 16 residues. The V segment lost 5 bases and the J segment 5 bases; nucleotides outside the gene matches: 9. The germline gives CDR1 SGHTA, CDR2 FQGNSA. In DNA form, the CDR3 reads TGTGCCAGCAGCCAACCCGGGACAGGGGGCCTATATGGCTACACCTTC. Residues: CASSQPGTGGLYGYTF.

For the CDR3, the DNA is TGTGCCAGCAGCCGTCCGACTAGCGGGACCGCGAACACCGGGGAGCTGTTTTTT. Residues: CASSRPTSGTANTGELFF. This chain joins TRBV14 and TRBJ2-2; 11 bases align to TRBD2. The CDR3 has 18 residues. The J segment lost 0 bases and the V segment lost 4 bases, leaving 7 bases of the junction unmatched. Germline CDR1 reads SGHDN; CDR2 reads FVKESK.

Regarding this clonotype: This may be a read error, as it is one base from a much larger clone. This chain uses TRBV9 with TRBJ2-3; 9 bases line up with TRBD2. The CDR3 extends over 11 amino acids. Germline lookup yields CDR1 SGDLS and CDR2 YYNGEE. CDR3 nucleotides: TGTGTGACTAGCGGCACAGATACGCCGTATTTT. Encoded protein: CVTSGTDTPYF. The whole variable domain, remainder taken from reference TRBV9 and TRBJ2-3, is DSGVTQTPKHLITATGQRVTLRCSPRSGDLSVYWYQQSLDQGLQFLIQYYNGEERAKGNILERFSAQQFPDLHSELNLSSLELGDSALYFCVTSGTDTPYFGPGTRLTVL.

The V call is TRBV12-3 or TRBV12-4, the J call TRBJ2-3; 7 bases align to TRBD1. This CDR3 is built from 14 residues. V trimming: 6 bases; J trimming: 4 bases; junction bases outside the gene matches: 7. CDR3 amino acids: CASREGGSSDTQYF. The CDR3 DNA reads TGTGCCAGCAGGGAAGGGGGCAGTTCAGATACGCAGTATTTT.

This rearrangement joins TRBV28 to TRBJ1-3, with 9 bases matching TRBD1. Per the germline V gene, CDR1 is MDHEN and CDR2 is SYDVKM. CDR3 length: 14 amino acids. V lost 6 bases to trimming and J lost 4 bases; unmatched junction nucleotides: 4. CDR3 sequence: CASSTGGWGNTIYF. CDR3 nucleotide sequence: TGTGCCAGCAGCACAGGGGGCTGGGGAAACACCATATATTTT.

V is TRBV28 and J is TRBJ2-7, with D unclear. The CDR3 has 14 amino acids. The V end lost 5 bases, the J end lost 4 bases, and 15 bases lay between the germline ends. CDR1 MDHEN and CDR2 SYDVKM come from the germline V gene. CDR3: CASSPYGANYEQYF. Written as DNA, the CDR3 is TGTGCCAGCAGTCCCTACGGCGCGAATTACGAGCAGTACTTC.

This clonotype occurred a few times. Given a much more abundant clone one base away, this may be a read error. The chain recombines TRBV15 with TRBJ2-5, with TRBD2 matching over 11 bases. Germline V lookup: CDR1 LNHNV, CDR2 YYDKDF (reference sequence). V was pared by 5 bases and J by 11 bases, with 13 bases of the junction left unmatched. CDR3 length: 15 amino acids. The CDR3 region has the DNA TGTGCCACCAGCGACCGACTAGCGGGAAATGCTGAGCAGTACTTC. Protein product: CATSDRLAGNAEQYF.

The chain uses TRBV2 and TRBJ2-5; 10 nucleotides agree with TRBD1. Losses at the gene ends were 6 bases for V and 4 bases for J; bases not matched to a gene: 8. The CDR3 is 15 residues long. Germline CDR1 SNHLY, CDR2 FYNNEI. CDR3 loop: CASSLRQGAGETQYF. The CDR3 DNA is TGTGCCAGCAGCCTAAGACAGGGGGCTGGAGAGACCCAGTACTTC.